This is a list of T cell receptor beta chains from one sample in a study of identical twins. From the 5' RACE reads, TCRdb called clonotypes with MiXCR, one entry per CDR3 protein. The table lists 400,000 to 500,000 distinct CDR3 sequences, roughly 18% of them singletons. Sequences were obtained from naive T cells sorted from blood. Every receptor here comes from a man aged 45-60 years in good health. Each CDR3 is given with its conserved first and last residue. D genes are given only for firm matches. Part of the rows lack a size; the others show once, few, many or a class for expanded clones.

>many|TRBJ2-1|TRBV7-7|.
CASSLGQGGHEQFF
TGTGCTAGCAGCTTAGGGCAGGGTGGCCATGAGCAGTTCTTC
>many|TRBJ1-5|TRBV20-1|.
CSARFTGALNQPQHF
TGCAGTGCTAGATTCACGGGGGCTTTAAATCAGCCCCAGCATTTT
>.|TRBJ2-5|TRBV28|.
CASSSPWRQETQYF
TGTGCCAGCTCTAGCCCTTGGCGCCAAGAGACCCAGTACTTC
>.|TRBJ1-2|TRBV4-1|.
CASSQALQSNYGYTF
TGCGCCAGCAGCCAAGCCTTACAGAGTAACTATGGCTACACCTTC
>few|TRBJ2-7|TRBV5-1|TRBD2
CASSPGLVHEQYF
TGCGCCAGCAGCCCAGGACTAGTACACGAGCAGTACTTC
>few|TRBJ1-5|TRBV20-1|TRBD1
CSARYRDRGHQPQHF
TGCAGTGCTCGATACCGGGACAGGGGCCATCAGCCCCAGCATTTT
>few|TRBJ2-3|TRBV15|.
CATSRDRGGTDTQYF
TGTGCCACCAGCAGAGACCGTGGTGGCACAGATACGCAGTATTTT
>.|TRBJ2-1|TRBV20-1|.
CSASNFEGWEQFF
TGCAGTGCTAGTAATTTTGAGGGCTGGGAGCAGTTCTTC
>.|TRBJ2-7|TRBV7-2|.
CASSFSQVYEQYF
TGTGCCAGCAGCTTTAGTCAAGTTTACGAGCAGTACTTC
>.|TRBJ2-3|TRBV7-2|.
CASGRLDTQYF
TGTGCCAGCGGAAGGCTAGATACGCAGTATTTT
>few|TRBJ2-1|TRBV4-1|.
CASSQDQRGEQFF
TGCGCCAGCAGCCAAGATCAGAGGGGTGAGCAGTTCTTC
>few|TRBJ2-7|TRBV6-5|TRBD2
CASSYGIAGVEHEQYF
TGTGCCAGCAGTTACGGGATAGCGGGAGTAGAACACGAGCAGTACTTC
>many|TRBJ2-3|TRBV7-2|TRBD2
CASSSGTSGSTDTQYF
TGTGCCAGCAGCTCCGGGACTAGCGGTAGCACAGATACGCAGTATTTT
>.|TRBJ2-2|TRBV29-1|.
CSVWGQTNTGELFF
TGCAGCGTTTGGGGACAAACGAACACCGGGGAGCTGTTTTTT
>few|TRBJ2-7|TRBV4-3|TRBD1
CASSQGTGKFYEQYF
TGCGCCAGCAGCCAAGGGACAGGAAAATTCTACGAGCAGTACTTC
>few|TRBJ1-6|TRBV20-1|.
CSALDGSSYNSPLHF
TGCAGTGCTTTGGACGGAAGCTCCTATAATTCACCCCTCCACTTT
>few|TRBJ2-2|TRBV5-6|.
CASSFGGTTGELFF
TGTGCCAGCAGCTTTGGGGGGACCACCGGGGAGCTGTTTTTT
>many|TRBJ2-7|TRBV11-1|.
CASSRGNYEQYF
TGTGCCAGCAGTCGGGGAAACTACGAGCAGTACTTC
>.|TRBJ1-5|TRBV6-1|TRBD1
CASNTGGVGQPQHF
TGTGCCAGCAATACAGGGGGGGTTGGCCAGCCCCAGCATTTT
>few|TRBJ2-1|TRBV20-1|TRBD2
CSARDLRGLAGLESYNEQFF
TGCAGTGCTAGAGATTTACGGGGGCTAGCGGGTCTAGAGTCCTACAATGAGCAGTTCTTC
>many|TRBJ2-3|TRBV5-1|TRBD1
CASSFGTGVDTQYF
TGCGCCAGCAGCTTTGGGACAGGGGTTGATACGCAGTATTTT
>many|TRBJ2-3|TRBV2|.
CASSEGEDTQYF
TGTGCCAGCAGTGAGGGGGAAGATACGCAGTATTTT
>few|TRBJ1-5|TRBV20-1|.
CSASSQGSRQPQHF
TGCAGTGCTAGCTCACAAGGGTCCAGACAGCCCCAGCATTTT
>.|TRBJ2-7|TRBV10-3|TRBD2
CAIRGLAGGEQYF
TGTGCCATCAGGGGACTAGCGGGAGGCGAGCAGTACTTC
>.|TRBJ1-4|TRBV5-5|.
CASSQPGTNEKLFF
TGTGCCAGCAGCCAACCGGGGACAAATGAAAAACTGTTTTTT
>few|TRBJ2-5|TRBV7-8|.
CASESTGRQETQYF
TGTGCCAGCGAATCCACAGGGAGACAAGAGACCCAGTACTTC
>.|TRBJ2-3|TRBV7-3|.
CASSPHGGFSTDTQYF
TGTGCCAGCAGCCCCCATGGGGGGTTTAGCACAGATACGCAGTATTTT
>.|TRBJ2-2|TRBV14|.
CASSQDYRGRTGELFF
TGTGCCAGCAGCCAAGATTATCGGGGAAGGACCGGGGAGCTGTTTTTT
>.|TRBJ2-7|TRBV10-3|.
CAITDRTAHYEQYF
TGTGCCATCACTGACAGGACGGCCCACTACGAGCAGTACTTC
>many|TRBJ2-7|TRBV3-1|TRBD2
CASSQDRSGGEQYF
TGTGCCAGCAGCCAAGATCGGAGCGGGGGTGAGCAGTACTTC
>many|TRBJ2-5|TRBV5-6|TRBD1
CASSPGTDLETQYF
TGTGCCAGCAGCCCTGGGACAGACTTAGAGACCCAGTACTTC
>.|TRBJ2-3|TRBV5-1|TRBD1
CASSRGGGDTQYF
TGCGCCAGCAGCCGAGGGGGCGGGGATACGCAGTATTTT
>.|TRBJ1-1|TRBV5-5|.
CASSLLVGEAFF
TGTGCCAGCAGCTTACTGGTCGGGGAAGCTTTCTTT
>.|TRBJ2-1|TRBV12-3/TRBV12-4|.
CASSFGADEQFF
TGTGCCAGCAGTTTTGGGGCCGATGAGCAGTTCTTC
>few|TRBJ2-3|TRBV18|TRBD2
CASSPIPGGASATQYF
TGTGCCAGCTCCCCTATACCCGGGGGGGCGTCGGCGACGCAGTATTTT
>many|TRBJ2-3|TRBV10-3|TRBD2
CAISGLAGSDTQYF
TGTGCCATCTCCGGACTAGCGGGTTCAGATACGCAGTATTTT
>many|TRBJ1-3|TRBV5-1|.
CASSRETSGNTIYF
TGCGCCAGCAGCCGAGAGACCTCTGGAAACACCATATATTTT
>few|TRBJ2-1|TRBV20-1|TRBD2
CSAPRELAVLREQFF
TGCAGTGCTCCTAGAGAACTAGCGGTCCTAAGGGAGCAGTTCTTC
>few|TRBJ2-3|TRBV6-2/TRBV6-3|.
CASSVGRRFTDTQYF
TGTGCCAGCAGTGTGGGACGGCGGTTCACAGATACGCAGTATTTT
>.|TRBJ1-1|TRBV28|TRBD1
CASSLWDRADTEAFF
TGTGCCAGCAGTTTATGGGACAGGGCGGACACTGAAGCTTTCTTT
>few|TRBJ2-7|TRBV20-1|TRBD2
CSASVLAAYEQYF
TGCAGTGCTTCGGTACTAGCGGCATACGAGCAGTACTTC
>many|TRBJ1-4|TRBV6-1|TRBD1
CASSRNRGPLDNEKLFF
TGTGCCAGCAGTAGAAACAGGGGGCCGTTGGACAATGAAAAACTGTTTTTT
>.|TRBJ2-1|TRBV7-8|.
CASTPVSGLGVEQFF
TGTGCCAGCACCCCAGTGTCTGGGTTGGGCGTTGAGCAGTTCTTC
>many|TRBJ2-2|TRBV28|.
CASSSPTEWAGTGELFF
TGTGCCAGCAGTTCTCCCACCGAGTGGGCGGGCACCGGGGAGCTGTTTTTT
>many|TRBJ2-3|TRBV5-1|TRBD2
CASSETSGGETTQYF
TGCGCCAGCAGCGAGACTAGCGGGGGGGAGACTACGCAGTATTTT
>many|TRBJ2-7|TRBV5-1|TRBD1
CASSLAPSGGAQQYF
TGCGCCAGCAGCTTGGCCCCGTCAGGGGGCGCCCAGCAGTACTTC
>many|TRBJ2-3|TRBV28|.
CASRQWTDTQYF
TGTGCCAGCAGACAGTGGACAGATACGCAGTATTTT
>few|TRBJ2-2|TRBV29-1|TRBD1
CSVGTGSGELFF
TGCAGCGTCGGGACAGGGAGCGGGGAGCTGTTTTTT
>once|TRBJ1-2|TRBV20-1|.
CSARKTESPFGYTF
TGCAGTGCTAGAAAGACAGAATCCCCCTTTGGCTACACCTTC
>.|TRBJ2-4|TRBV29-1|.
CSVGGGGAKNIQYF
TGCAGCGTCGGGGGAGGAGGAGCCAAAAACATTCAGTACTTC
>few|TRBJ2-1|TRBV28|TRBD2
CASSGLAGPYNEQFF
TGTGCCAGCAGTGGACTAGCGGGCCCTTACAATGAGCAGTTCTTC
>few|TRBJ2-7|TRBV6-2/TRBV6-3|.
CASSYTGFEQYF
TGTGCCAGCAGTTACACGGGGTTCGAGCAGTACTTC
>.|TRBJ2-1|TRBV6-2/TRBV6-3|.
CASSYNPYNEQFF
TGTGCCAGCAGTTACAACCCGTACAATGAGCAGTTCTTC
>.|TRBJ2-1|TRBV7-2|TRBD2
CASSWRRSGSSYNEQFF
TGTGCCAGCAGCTGGCGGCGTAGCGGGAGCTCCTACAATGAGCAGTTCTTC